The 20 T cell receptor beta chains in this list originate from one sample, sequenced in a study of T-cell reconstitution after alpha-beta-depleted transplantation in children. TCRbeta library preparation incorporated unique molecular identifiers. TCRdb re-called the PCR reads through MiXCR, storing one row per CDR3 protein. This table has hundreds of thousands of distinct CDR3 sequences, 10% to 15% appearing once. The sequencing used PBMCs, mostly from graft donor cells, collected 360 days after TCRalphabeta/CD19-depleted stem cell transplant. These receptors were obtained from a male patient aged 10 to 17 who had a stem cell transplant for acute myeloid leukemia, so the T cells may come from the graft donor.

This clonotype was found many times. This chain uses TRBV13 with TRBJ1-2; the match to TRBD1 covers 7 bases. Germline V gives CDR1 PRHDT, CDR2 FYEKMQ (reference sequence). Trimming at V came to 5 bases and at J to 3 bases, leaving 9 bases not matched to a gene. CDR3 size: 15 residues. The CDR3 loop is CASSAHARGDYGYTF. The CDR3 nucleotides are TGTGCCAGCAGCGCCCATGCCAGGGGGGACTATGGCTACACCTTC.

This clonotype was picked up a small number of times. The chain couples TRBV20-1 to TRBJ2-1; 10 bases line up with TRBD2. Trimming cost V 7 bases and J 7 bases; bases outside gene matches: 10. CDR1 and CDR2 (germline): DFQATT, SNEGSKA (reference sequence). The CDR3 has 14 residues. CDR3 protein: CSVGGTSVKNEQFF. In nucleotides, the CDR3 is TGCAGTGTAGGGGGGACTAGCGTAAAAAATGAGCAGTTCTTC.

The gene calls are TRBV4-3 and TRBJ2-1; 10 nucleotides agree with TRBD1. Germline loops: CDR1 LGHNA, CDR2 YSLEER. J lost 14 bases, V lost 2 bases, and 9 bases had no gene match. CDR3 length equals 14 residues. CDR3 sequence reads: CASSQTTGTGEKFF. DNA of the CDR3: TGCGCCAGCAGCCAAACAACGGGGACAGGGGAAAAGTTCTTC.

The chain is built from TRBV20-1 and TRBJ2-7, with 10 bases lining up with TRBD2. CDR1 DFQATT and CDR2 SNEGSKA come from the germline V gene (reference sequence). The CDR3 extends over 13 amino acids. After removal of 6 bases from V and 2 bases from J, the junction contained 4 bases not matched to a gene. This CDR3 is CSAGAGGPYEQYF. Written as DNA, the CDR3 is TGCAGTGCCGGAGCGGGAGGGCCCTACGAGCAGTACTTC.

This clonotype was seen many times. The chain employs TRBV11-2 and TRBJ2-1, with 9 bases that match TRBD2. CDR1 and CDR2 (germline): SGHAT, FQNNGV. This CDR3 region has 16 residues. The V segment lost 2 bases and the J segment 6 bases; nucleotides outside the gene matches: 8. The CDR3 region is CASSLLPAGGRNEQFF. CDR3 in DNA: TGTGCCAGCAGCTTACTTCCAGCGGGAGGACGCAATGAGCAGTTCTTC.

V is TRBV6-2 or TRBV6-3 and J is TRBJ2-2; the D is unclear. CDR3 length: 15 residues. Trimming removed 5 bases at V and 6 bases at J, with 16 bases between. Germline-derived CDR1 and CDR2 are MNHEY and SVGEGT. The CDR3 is CASSPRWLTAGELFF. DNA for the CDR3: TGTGCCAGCAGTCCCCGTTGGCTTACCGCCGGGGAGCTGTTTTTT.

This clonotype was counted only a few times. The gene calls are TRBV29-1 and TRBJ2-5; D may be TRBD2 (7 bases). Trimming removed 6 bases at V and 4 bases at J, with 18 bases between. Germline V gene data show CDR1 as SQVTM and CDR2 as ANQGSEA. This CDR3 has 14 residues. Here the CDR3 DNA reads TGCAGCGTCTCGAGGGGGGGCGCGGGAGAGACCCAGTACTTC. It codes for CSVSRGGAGETQYF.

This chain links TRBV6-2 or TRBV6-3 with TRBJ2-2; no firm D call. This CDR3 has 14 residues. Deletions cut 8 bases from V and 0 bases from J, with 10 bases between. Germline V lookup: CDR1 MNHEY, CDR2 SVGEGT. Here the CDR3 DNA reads TGTGCCAGCCCACCGGGCACGAACACCGGGGAGCTGTTTTTT. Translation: CASPPGTNTGELFF.

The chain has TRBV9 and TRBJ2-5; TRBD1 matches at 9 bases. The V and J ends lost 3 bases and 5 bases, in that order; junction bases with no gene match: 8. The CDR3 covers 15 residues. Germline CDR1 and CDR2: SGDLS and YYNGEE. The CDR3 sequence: CASSEWDRVSETQYF. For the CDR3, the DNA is TGTGCCAGCAGCGAATGGGACAGGGTTTCGGAGACCCAGTACTTC. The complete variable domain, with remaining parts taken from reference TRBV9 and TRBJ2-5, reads DSGVTQTPKHLITATGQRVTLRCSPRSGDLSVYWYQQSLDQGLQFLIQYYNGEERAKGNILERFSAQQFPDLHSELNLSSLELGDSALYFCASSEWDRVSETQYFGPGTRLLVL.

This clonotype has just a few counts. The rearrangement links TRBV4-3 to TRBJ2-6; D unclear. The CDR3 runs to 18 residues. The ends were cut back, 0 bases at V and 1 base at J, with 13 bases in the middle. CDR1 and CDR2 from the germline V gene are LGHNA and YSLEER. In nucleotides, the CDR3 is TGCGCCAGCAGCCAAGATAGAGCCACTGGGTCTGGGGCCAACGTCCTGACTTTC. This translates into CASSQDRATGSGANVLTF.

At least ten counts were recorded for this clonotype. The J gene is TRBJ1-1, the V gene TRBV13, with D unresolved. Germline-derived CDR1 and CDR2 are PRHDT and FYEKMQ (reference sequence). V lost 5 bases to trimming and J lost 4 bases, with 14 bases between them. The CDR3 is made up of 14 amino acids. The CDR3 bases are TGTGCCAGCAGCGGCACCGGACGGTTCACTGAAGCTTTCTTT. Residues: CASSGTGRFTEAFF.

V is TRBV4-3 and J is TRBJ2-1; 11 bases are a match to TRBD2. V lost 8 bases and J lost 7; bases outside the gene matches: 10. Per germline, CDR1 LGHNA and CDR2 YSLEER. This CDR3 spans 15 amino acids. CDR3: CASGRTSGSLNEQFF. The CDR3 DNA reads TGCGCCAGCGGAAGAACTAGCGGGAGTTTGAATGAGCAGTTCTTC.

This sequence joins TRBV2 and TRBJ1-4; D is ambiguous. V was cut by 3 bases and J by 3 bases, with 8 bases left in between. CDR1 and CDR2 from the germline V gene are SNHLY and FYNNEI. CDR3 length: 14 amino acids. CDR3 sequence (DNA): TGTGCCAGCAGTGACAGGCCACCTAATGAAAAACTGTTTTTT. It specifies CASSDRPPNEKLFF.

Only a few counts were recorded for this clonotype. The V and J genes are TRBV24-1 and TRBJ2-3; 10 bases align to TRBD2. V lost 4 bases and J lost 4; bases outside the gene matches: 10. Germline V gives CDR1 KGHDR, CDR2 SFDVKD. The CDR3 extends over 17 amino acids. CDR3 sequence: CATSDPVAGGSSDTQYF. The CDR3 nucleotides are TGTGCCACCAGTGACCCCGTAGCGGGGGGTTCATCAGATACGCAGTATTTT.

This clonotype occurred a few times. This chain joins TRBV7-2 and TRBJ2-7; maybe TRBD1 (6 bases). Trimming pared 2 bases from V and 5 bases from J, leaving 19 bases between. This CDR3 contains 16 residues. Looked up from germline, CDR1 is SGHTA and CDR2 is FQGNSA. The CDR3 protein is CASSLILGTFLNEQYF. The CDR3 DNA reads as TGTGCCAGCAGCTTAATTCTGGGGACATTTCTGAACGAGCAGTACTTC.

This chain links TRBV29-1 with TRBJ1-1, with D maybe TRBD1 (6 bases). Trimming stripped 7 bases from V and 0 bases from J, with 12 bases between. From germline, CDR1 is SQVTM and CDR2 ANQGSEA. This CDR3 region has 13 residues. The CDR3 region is CSARTAMNTEAFF. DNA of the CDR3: TGCAGCGCGAGGACAGCAATGAACACTGAAGCTTTCTTT.

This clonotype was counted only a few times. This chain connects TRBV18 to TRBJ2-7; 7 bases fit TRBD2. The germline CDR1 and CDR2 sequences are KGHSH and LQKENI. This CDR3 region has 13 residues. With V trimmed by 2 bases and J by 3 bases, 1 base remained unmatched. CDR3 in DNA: TGTGCCAGCTCACCAGCGGGAGTCTACGAGCAGTACTTC. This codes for CASSPAGVYEQYF.

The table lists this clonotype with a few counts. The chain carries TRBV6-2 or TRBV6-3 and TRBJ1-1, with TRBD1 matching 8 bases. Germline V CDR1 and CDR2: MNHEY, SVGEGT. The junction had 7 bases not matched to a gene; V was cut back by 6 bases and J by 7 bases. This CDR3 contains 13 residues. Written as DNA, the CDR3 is TGTGCCAGCAGCCCTACTGGGACAGGTGAAGCTTTCTTT. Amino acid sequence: CASSPTGTGEAFF.

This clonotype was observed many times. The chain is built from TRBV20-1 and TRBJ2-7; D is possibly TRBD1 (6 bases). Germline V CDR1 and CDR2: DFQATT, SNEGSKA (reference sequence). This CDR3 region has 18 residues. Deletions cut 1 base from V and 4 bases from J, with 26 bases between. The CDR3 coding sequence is TGCAGTGCTAGAGTGAGGGGGAAGAGCCGGGACCCCCTATACGAGCAGTACTTC. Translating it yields CSARVRGKSRDPLYEQYF.

CDR3 bases: TGTGCCACCAGTGATCCCCGACAGACCCGCTCCTACGAGCAGTACTTC. It codes for CATSDPRQTRSYEQYF. The rearrangement links TRBV24-1 to TRBJ2-7; a weak D match, TRBD1 (5 bases). With 3 bases removed from V and 0 bases from J, the gap between germline ends came to 14 bases. CDR3 length equals 16 residues. In germline, CDR1 is KGHDR, CDR2 SFDVKD.